This TCR beta chain was identified during a study of control samples from healthy donors and cancer patients. In germline, CDR1 is SNHLY, CDR2 FYNNEI. The V end lost 7 bases, the J end lost 1 base, and 5 bases lay between the germline ends. The CDR3 consists of 11 residues. This clone came up once. The method was immunoSEQ multiplex PCR; TCRdb's version includes in-frame clones alone and lacks a portion of them. The table records tens of thousands of clones, approximately 91% of them present only once. The genes are TRBV2 and TRBJ2-7; D gene ambiguous. Sample: blood. This sequence was found in a woman aged 55-75 years in good health. The CDR3 loop reads CASTESYEQYF. DNA for the CDR3: TGTGCCAGCACCGAATCCTACGAGCAGTACTTC. The full variable domain, in which reference TRBV2 and TRBJ2-7 provide the parts outside the CDR3, is EPEVTQTPSHQVTQMGQEVILRCVPISNHLYFYWYRQILGQKVEFLVSFYNNEISEKSEIFDDQFSVERPDGSNFTLKIRSTKLEDSAMYFCASTESYEQYFGPGTRLTVT.